This entry is about one T cell receptor beta chain. The data belong to a study of blood T cell repertoires in COVID-19. The wider study: Sample material is recorded as cDNA or gDNA derived from T cells, B-cell-depleted T cells, or PBMCs.

Those enrolled in Seattle joined during active infection and were followed longitudinally afterward. V shed 5 bases and J shed 4 bases, with 20 bases lying between them. The CDR3 has 15 residues. CDR1 and CDR2 (germline): SQVTM, ANQGSEA. In the study's own analysis: Estimates of nucleated cell counts were drawn from the amplification of reference gene primers. Sequencing used immunoSEQ multiplex PCR; TCRdb keeps in-frame clones, though not all of them. V, J and clone size were drawn from that table, and D and trimming were deduced from the DNA. The sample has 60,000 to 65,000 clones, roughly 80% seen once.

The source of this sequence is a man aged 60 to 75 with COVID-19, enrolled during active disease. The material sequenced was peripheral blood. This sequence joins TRBV29-1 and TRBJ1-1; TRBD1 is a possible D gene (5 bases). Written as DNA, the CDR3 is TGCAGCGTTCAGGATCGGGACTCTTGGGGCACTGAAGCTTTCTTT. Amino acid sequence: CSVQDRDSWGTEAFF.